One and the same sample provided the 24 T cell receptor beta chains below, sequenced in a study of blood T cell repertoires in COVID-19. Produced via immunoSEQ multiplex PCR; TCRdb's table is partial and in-frame only. The sample has 350,000 or so clones; around nine tenths are singletons. The sample was PBMCs or T cells enriched from blood (not recorded which). The receptors were sampled from a woman aged 25 to 39 who had been exposed to COVID-19.

The chain couples TRBV30 to TRBJ1-2; D is undetermined. The CDR3 sequence is 13 residues long. The V end was cut by 3 bases, the J end by 4 bases, with 12 bases between. The germline CDR1 and CDR2 sequences are GTSNPN and SVGIG (reference sequence). CDR3 nucleotides: TGTGCCTGGAGCACCAGTTCCGTCTATGGCTACACCTTC. Amino acids: CAWSTSSVYGYTF. The whole variable domain, remainder taken from reference TRBV30 and TRBJ1-2, is SQTIHQWPATLVQPVGSPLSLECTVEGTSNPNLYWYRQAAGRGLQLLFYSVGIGQISSEVPQNLSASRPQDRQFILSSKKLLLSDSGFYLCAWSTSSVYGYTFGSGTRLTVV.

The genes are TRBV9 and TRBJ2-7; D perhaps matches TRBD2 (6 bases). The V end was cut by 1 base, the J end by 5 bases, with 16 bases between. The germline gives CDR1 SGDLS, CDR2 YYNGEE. The CDR3 runs to 15 residues. The CDR3 bases are TGTGCCAGCAGCGTAAAAGAAAGTGGCGGGAACGAGCAGTACTTC. It is translated as CASSVKESGGNEQYF.

The genes are TRBV29-1 and TRBJ2-7, with 10 bases aligning to TRBD2. V shed 4 bases and J 2 bases; nucleotides not matched to a gene: 2. Germline V lookup: CDR1 SQVTM, CDR2 ANQGSEA. The CDR3 is 13 amino acids. CDR3 bases: TGCAGCGTTGGAGGGACTAGCGCCTACGAGCAGTACTTC. This gives the protein CSVGGTSAYEQYF.

The rearrangement links TRBV28 to TRBJ2-7, with D possibly being TRBD1 (5 bases). CDR3 length equals 15 residues. V shed 4 bases and J shed 3 bases, with 16 bases lying between them. Germline V gene data show CDR1 as MDHEN and CDR2 as SYDVKM. The CDR3 nucleotides are TGTGCCAGCAGTTATTTTATCGGGCAGGGCTACGAGCAGTACTTC. Translating gives CASSYFIGQGYEQYF.

This rearrangement joins TRBV19 to TRBJ2-7; possibly TRBD1 for D (5 bases). The V gene lost 4 bases and the J gene lost 0 bases, with 16 bases spanning the gap. Per germline, CDR1 LNHDA and CDR2 SQIVND (reference sequence). The CDR3 extends over 16 amino acids. The CDR3 here is CASSTGILPFSYEQYF. The CDR3 bases are TGTGCCAGTAGTACAGGGATCCTACCTTTCTCCTACGAGCAGTACTTC.

The chain links TRBV9 to TRBJ2-1, with 8 nucleotides matching TRBD2. Trimming cost V 2 bases and J 8 bases; bases outside gene matches: 9. From germline, CDR1 is SGDLS and CDR2 YYNGEE. This CDR3 comprises 15 residues. CDR3 in amino acids: CASSVSGGPGHEQFF. As DNA, the CDR3 is TGTGCCAGCAGCGTGTCGGGAGGGCCGGGCCATGAGCAGTTCTTC.

This clone was counted a single time. This chain joins TRBV29-1 and TRBJ2-1; D might be TRBD2 (6 bases). CDR3 length: 13 residues. The germline gives CDR1 SQVTM, CDR2 ANQGSEA. V gave up 6 bases and J gave up 11 bases, with 20 bases separating them. The CDR3 DNA sequence: TGCAGCGTGCCGGGACTTTCTCAGATCAAGCAGTTCTTC. It encodes CSVPGLSQIKQFF.

The chain uses TRBV28 and TRBJ2-1; 9 bases map to TRBD2. The trim removed 3 bases at V and 6 bases at J, leaving 18 bases unmatched. CDR3 length equals 19 residues. Germline CDR1 and CDR2: MDHEN and SYDVKM. The CDR3 DNA reads TGTGCCAGCAGTTTCCCCCTGGCGGGAGGGCTTCTTCGGGGCAATGAGCAGTTCTTC. It specifies CASSFPLAGGLLRGNEQFF.

The chain couples TRBV7-9 to TRBJ2-7, with a possible D match to TRBD2 (6 bases). The germline V gene encodes CDR1 SEHNR and CDR2 FQNEAQ (reference sequence). V gave up 3 bases and J gave up 1 base, with 13 bases separating them. The CDR3 has 15 residues. CDR3 sequence reads: CASSFLGGGSYEQYF. The CDR3 bases are TGTGCCAGCAGCTTTCTGGGCGGAGGGTCCTACGAGCAGTACTTC.

This clone was seen a few times. This chain uses TRBV21-1 with TRBJ2-7; the table assigns TRBD2, which was not confirmed against the DNA. TRBV21-1 is a known pseudogene. The CDR3 is 17 amino acids. This CDR3 reads CASSKAEGRSHSYEQYF. The CDR3 DNA reads TGTGCCAGCAGCAAAGCCGAGGGGAGGTCCCATTCCTACGAGCAGTACTTC.

The genes are TRBV6-1 and TRBJ1-4; a weak D match, TRBD1 (5 bases). There are 14 residues in the CDR3. Germline V CDR1 and CDR2: MNHNS, SASEGT. The V end was cut by 1 base, the J end by 5 bases, with 8 bases between. As DNA, the CDR3 is TGTGCCAGCAGTGAAGTAGGGGTCAATGAAAAACTGTTTTTT. This translates into CASSEVGVNEKLFF.

The rearrangement uses TRBV3-1 (or the pseudogene TRBV3-2) and TRBJ2-1; TRBD2 is a possible D gene (5 bases). CDR3 length equals 13 residues. Germline CDR1 reads LGHDT; CDR2 reads YNNKEL (reference sequence). Deletions cut 3 bases from V and 15 bases from J, with 18 bases between. CDR3 nucleotide sequence: TGTGCCAGCAGCCACCAAATCGGACTCCTGCCGTTCTTC. Translating gives CASSHQIGLLPFF.

The V call is TRBV4-2, the J call TRBJ2-7; D perhaps matches TRBD1 (5 bases). Per the germline V gene, CDR1 is LGHNA and CDR2 is YNFKEQ. This CDR3 has 17 residues. V was clipped by 3 bases and J by 3 bases, with 21 bases between them. DNA for the CDR3: TGTGCCAGCAGCCAGCAAATCGGGCTCCAAGGGGTCTACGAGCAGTACTTC. Protein product: CASSQQIGLQGVYEQYF.

The chain joins TRBV7-2 to TRBJ2-5; 8 bases map to TRBD2. Germline trimming cut 5 bases from V and 5 bases from J; bases unmatched to any gene: 10. The CDR3 is 15 residues long. The germline V gene has CDR1 SGHTA and CDR2 FQGNSA. Here the CDR3 reads CASSALTKRGETQYF. The CDR3 DNA is TGTGCCAGCAGCGCCCTGACCAAGCGGGGGGAGACCCAGTACTTC.

The V gene is TRBV6-5, the J gene TRBJ1-4; maybe TRBD1 (6 bases). Germline CDR1 MNHEY, CDR2 SVGAGI. This CDR3 region has 15 residues. The V gene lost 2 bases and the J gene lost 7 bases, with 14 bases spanning the gap. Here the CDR3 reads CASSYGGRGTEKLFF. The CDR3 DNA reads as TGTGCCAGCAGTTACGGGGGCAGAGGGACTGAAAAACTGTTTTTT.

The chain carries TRBV15 and TRBJ2-2; the match to TRBD2 covers 11 bases. The V gene's germline CDR1 is LNHNV and CDR2 YYDKDF (reference sequence). This CDR3 has 19 amino acids. V shed 0 bases and J 1 base; nucleotides not matched to a gene: 7. CDR3 sequence reads: CATSRDFLAGGLNTGELFF. In nucleotides, the CDR3 is TGTGCCACCAGCAGAGATTTCCTAGCGGGAGGCCTGAACACCGGGGAGCTGTTTTTT. The variable domain in full, completed from reference TRBV15 and TRBJ2-2, reads DAMVIQNPRYQVTQFGKPVTLSCSQTLNHNVMYWYQQKSSQAPKLLFHYYDKDFNNEADTPDNFQSRRPNTSFCFLDIRSPGLGDTAMYLCATSRDFLAGGLNTGELFFGEGSRLTVL.

This chain joins TRBV5-5 and TRBJ1-2, with TRBD1 matching over 7 bases. V gave up 4 bases and J gave up 6 bases; unmatched junction bases: 9. Looked up from germline, CDR1 is SGHKS and CDR2 is YYEKEE (reference sequence). This CDR3 comprises 14 residues. This chain's CDR3 is CASSLTTQGDGYTF. CDR3 nucleotide sequence: TGTGCCAGCAGCCTCACCACTCAGGGGGATGGCTACACCTTC.

This chain joins TRBV5-1 and TRBJ1-1; TRBD1 matches 7 bases. This CDR3 region has 14 residues. With 2 bases clipped from V and 4 bases from J, the junction kept 5 bases outside the gene matches. Germline CDR1 reads SGHRS; CDR2 reads YFSETQ. CDR3 in amino acids: CASSLGQEVTEAFF. Here the CDR3 DNA reads TGCGCCAGCAGCTTAGGACAGGAGGTCACTGAAGCTTTCTTT. Combining the CDR3 with reference TRBV5-1 and TRBJ1-1 gives the whole variable domain KAGVTQTPRYLIKTRGQQVTLSCSPISGHRSVSWYQQTPGQGLQFLFEYFSETQRNKGNFPGRFSGRQFSNSRSEMNVSTLELGDSALYLCASSLGQEVTEAFFGQGTRLTVV.

This chain joins TRBV3-1 (or the pseudogene TRBV3-2) and TRBJ1-4, with TRBD1 matching 12 bases. Germline loops: CDR1 LGHDT, CDR2 YNNKEL (reference sequence). The CDR3 runs to 15 residues. The V segment lost 4 bases and the J segment 7 bases; nucleotides outside the gene matches: 4. The CDR3 region is CASSRGTGGSEKLFF. CDR3 sequence (DNA): TGTGCCAGCAGCCGGGGGACAGGGGGCTCTGAAAAACTGTTTTTT.

This clone has just one count. CDR3 in amino acids: CASSLGALKEVETQYF. The CDR3 DNA reads as TGCGCCAGCAGCTTGGGAGCGTTAAAAGAAGTAGAGACCCAGTACTTC. The chain uses TRBV5-1 and TRBJ2-5; the D is unclear. V shed 0 bases and J shed 4 bases, with 16 bases lying between them. The CDR3 totals 16 residues. CDR1 SGHRS and CDR2 YFSETQ come from the germline V gene.

This chain joins TRBV11-3 and TRBJ1-2; TRBD1 matches at 8 bases. CDR1 is SGHNT and CDR2 is YENEEA in the germline V gene. J lost 5 bases, V lost 4 bases, and 9 bases had no gene match. This CDR3 spans 15 amino acids. The CDR3 region has the DNA TGTGCCAGCAGCTCACGGACAGGGTGGTGGTATGGCTACACCTTC. Amino acids: CASSSRTGWWYGYTF.

This rearrangement joins TRBV11-3 to TRBJ1-1, with 7 positions matching TRBD1. The CDR3 covers 15 residues. The trim removed 3 bases at V and 4 bases at J, leaving 8 bases unmatched. Germline CDR1 reads SGHNT; CDR2 reads YENEEA. The CDR3 DNA is TGTGCCAGCAGCTTCCGTACTAGGGGGCTCACTGAAGCTTTCTTT. Amino acid sequence: CASSFRTRGLTEAFF. Full variable domain (remainder filled in from reference TRBV11-3 and TRBJ1-1): EAGVVQSPRYKIIEKKQPVAFWCNPISGHNTLYWYLQNLGQGPELLIRYENEEAVDDSQLPKDRFSAERLKGVDSTLKIQPAELGDSAVYLCASSFRTRGLTEAFFGQGTRLTVV.

V and J are TRBV3-1 (or the pseudogene TRBV3-2) and TRBJ2-2; TRBD2 might be the D (5 bases). CDR1 is LGHDT, CDR2 YNNKEL, per germline (reference sequence). Trimming left V 3 bases short and J 5 bases short, with 10 bases between. The CDR3 extends over 14 amino acids. The CDR3 is CASSHGLQTGELFF. DNA of the CDR3: TGTGCCAGCAGCCACGGACTCCAGACCGGGGAGCTGTTTTTT.

This chain links TRBV28 with TRBJ1-2, with 9 bases lining up with TRBD1. V lost 5 bases, J lost 3 bases, and 10 bases stayed unmatched. CDR3 length: 16 amino acids. Germline CDR1 and CDR2: MDHEN and SYDVKM. CDR3 residues: CASSAPGTGPYYGYTF. CDR3 bases: TGTGCCAGCAGTGCTCCGGGGACAGGGCCCTACTATGGCTACACCTTC.